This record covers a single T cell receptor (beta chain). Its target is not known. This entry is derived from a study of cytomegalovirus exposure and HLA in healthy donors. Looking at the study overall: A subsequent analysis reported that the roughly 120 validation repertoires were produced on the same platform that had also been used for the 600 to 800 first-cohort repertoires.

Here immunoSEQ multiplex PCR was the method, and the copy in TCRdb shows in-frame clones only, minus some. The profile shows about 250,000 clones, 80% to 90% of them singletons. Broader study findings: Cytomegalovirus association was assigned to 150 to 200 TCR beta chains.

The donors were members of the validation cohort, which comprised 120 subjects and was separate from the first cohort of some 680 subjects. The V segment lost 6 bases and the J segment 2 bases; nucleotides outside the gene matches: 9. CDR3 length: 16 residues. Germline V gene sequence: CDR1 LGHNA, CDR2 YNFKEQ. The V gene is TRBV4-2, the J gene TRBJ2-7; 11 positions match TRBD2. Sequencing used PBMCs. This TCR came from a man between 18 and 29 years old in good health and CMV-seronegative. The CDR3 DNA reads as TGTGCCAGCAGACGATCTGGGACTAGCGGAACCTACGAGCAGTACTTC. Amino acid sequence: CASRRSGTSGTYEQYF.